This T cell receptor (beta chain) appears in the sequencing data of a study of T-cell reconstitution after alpha-beta-depleted transplantation in children. A TCRbeta library incorporating unique molecular identifiers was prepared. MiXCR, run by TCRdb on the PCR reads, gives a single entry per CDR3 protein. The table lists a few hundred thousand distinct CDR3 sequences, 10% of them singletons, with approximately 2.3% in the top ten. This clonotype was seen a handful of times. The CDR3 runs to 14 residues. From germline, CDR1 is SGHTA and CDR2 FQGNSA. Between the trimmed V and J ends, which lost 6 bases and 0 bases, there was a span of 11 bases.

V is TRBV7-2 and J is TRBJ1-2, with D unclear. The receptor was isolated from a human donor who donated a stem cell graft to a child with acute lymphoblastic leukemia. Source: PBMCs from the stem cell graft donor, taken from the stem cell graft. The CDR3 bases are TGTGCCAGCAGGAGGCGGGTTACTAACTATGGCTACACCTTC. Translated, it gives CASRRRVTNYGYTF.